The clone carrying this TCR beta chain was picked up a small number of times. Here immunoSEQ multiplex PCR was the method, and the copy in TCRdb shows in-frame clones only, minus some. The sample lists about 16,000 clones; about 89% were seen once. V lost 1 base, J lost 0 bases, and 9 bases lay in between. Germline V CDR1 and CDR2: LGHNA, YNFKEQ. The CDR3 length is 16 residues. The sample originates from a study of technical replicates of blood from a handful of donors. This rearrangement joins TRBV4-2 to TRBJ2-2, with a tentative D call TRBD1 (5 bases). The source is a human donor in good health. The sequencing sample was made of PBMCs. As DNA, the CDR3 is TGTGCCAGCAGCCAAGGTCAGGGCGCGAACACCGGGGAGCTGTTTTTT. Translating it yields CASSQGQGANTGELFF.